The 30 T cell receptor beta chains reported below all come from one sample, sequenced in a study of T-cell memory formation after mild COVID-19. In TCRdb, the 5' RACE reads were re-called with MiXCR into one record per CDR3 protein. This repertoire shows over 300,000 distinct CDR3 sequences, 20% found once; its top ten account for roughly 21%. The sequenced sample consisted of PBMCs or a T cell subset sorted from them (not recorded which). These receptors were taken from a man in his late teens or twenties who had mild COVID-19 (a few samples of this study predate the infection). Cell type and time point are not known.

This clonotype occurred a few times. The chain is built from TRBV27 and TRBJ1-6; 9 positions match TRBD1. CDR1 and CDR2 (germline): MNHEY, SMNVEV (reference sequence). This CDR3 is 18 amino acids long. J lost 10 bases, V lost 0 bases, and 13 bases had no gene match. The CDR3 DNA reads TGTGCCAGCAGTTTATCAATATCCGGGACAGGGACGATCTCACCCCTCCACTTT. This translates into CASSLSISGTGTISPLHF.

V and J are TRBV20-1 and TRBJ2-7, with TRBD1 as a possible D gene (5 bases). This CDR3 is built from 16 residues. V lost 6 bases, J lost 0 bases, and 21 bases lay in between. Germline V gene sequence: CDR1 DFQATT, CDR2 SNEGSKA (reference sequence). CDR3 sequence (DNA): TGCAGTGCCTCAGGCTATGCAGGGCGTAGCTCCTACGAGCAGTACTTC. It encodes CSASGYAGRSSYEQYF.

This clonotype was observed a handful of times. The chain joins TRBV5-1 to TRBJ2-2; D remains ambiguous. Germline assignment: CDR1 SGHRS and CDR2 YFSETQ. Trimming stripped 4 bases from V and 4 bases from J, with 11 bases between. CDR3 length equals 14 residues. In DNA form, the CDR3 reads TGCGCCAGCAGCCCCATCTGGAGCACCGGGGAGCTGTTTTTT. As protein: CASSPIWSTGELFF.

The rearrangement uses TRBV5-1 and TRBJ1-6; 10 bases fit TRBD1. The CDR3 extends over 15 amino acids. Trimming at V came to 4 bases and at J to 7 bases, leaving 5 bases not matched to a gene. Germline loops: CDR1 SGHRS, CDR2 YFSETQ. The CDR3: CASSLWTGGNSPLHF. CDR3 DNA: TGCGCCAGCAGCCTATGGACAGGGGGGAATTCACCCCTCCACTTT.

This sequence joins TRBV12-3 or TRBV12-4 and TRBJ2-2; either TRBD1 or TRBD2 may fit D (7 bases each). Trimming cost V 6 bases and J 6 bases, with 14 bases left between them. This CDR3 comprises 14 residues. This chain's CDR3 is CASSLQGGAGELFF. CDR3 DNA sequence: TGTGCCAGCAGCCTCCAGGGGGGGGCCGGGGAGCTGTTTTTT.

The rearrangement uses TRBV5-4 and TRBJ2-7; TRBD1 aligns across 7 bases. J lost 0 bases, V lost 3 bases, and 3 bases had no gene match. The length of the CDR3 is 14 residues. Per germline, CDR1 SGHNT and CDR2 YYREEE (reference sequence). The CDR3 region is CASSYRDSSYEQYV. Here the CDR3 DNA reads TGTGCCAGCAGCTACCGGGACAGCTCCTACGAGCAGTACGTC.

This clonotype was seen only a few times. This chain uses TRBV9 with TRBJ2-7; 9 bases align to TRBD2. Germline V gene lookup returns CDR1 SGDLS and CDR2 YYNGEE. J lost 3 bases, V lost 0 bases, and 7 bases had no gene match. This CDR3 is built from 16 residues. CDR3 loop: CASSVGVAGAVYEQYF. CDR3 DNA: TGTGCCAGCAGCGTAGGGGTAGCGGGGGCCGTCTACGAGCAGTACTTC.

The table lists this clonotype with a few counts. The CDR3 DNA reads TGTGCCAGCAGCTTACGAGCGTGGGGCCAGGGGTTCTTC. Translation gives CASSLRAWGQGFF. This chain connects TRBV7-8 to TRBJ2-1; D is possibly TRBD1 (5 bases). The germline V and J ends were trimmed by 2 bases and 15 bases, with 17 bases remaining between them. CDR1 SGHVS and CDR2 FQNEAQ come from the germline V gene. The CDR3 covers 13 residues.

This clonotype was detected only once. The gene calls are TRBV6-6 and TRBJ1-2; 7 bases are a match to TRBD1. The V gene's germline CDR1 is MNHNY and CDR2 SVGAGI (reference sequence). V dropped 4 bases and J dropped 5; count of bases not matched to a gene: 7. This CDR3 region has 14 residues. The DNA of the CDR3 is TGTGCCAGCAGTTCGATGGGACAGCAATATGGCTACACCTTC. Protein: CASSSMGQQYGYTF.

The genes are TRBV14 and TRBJ2-3, with D unresolved. Germline V gene sequence: CDR1 SGHDN, CDR2 FVKESK. V was trimmed by 3 bases and J by 3 bases, leaving 7 bases between them. The length of the CDR3 is 13 residues. CDR3: CASSQFITDTQYF. The CDR3 nucleotides are TGTGCCAGCAGCCAGTTTATTACAGATACGCAGTATTTT.

This chain joins TRBV5-4 and TRBJ2-7, with 7 positions matching TRBD1. Germline assignment: CDR1 SGHNT and CDR2 YYREEE (reference sequence). Germline trimming cut 5 bases from V and 0 bases from J; bases unmatched to any gene: 2. The CDR3 length is 13 residues. CDR3 amino acids: CASRGTASYEQYF. CDR3 DNA sequence: TGTGCCAGCAGGGGGACAGCCTCCTACGAGCAGTACTTC.

The chain combines TRBV5-6 with TRBJ2-1; D is perhaps TRBD1 (6 bases). This CDR3 is 13 amino acids long. Germline V CDR1 and CDR2: SGHDT, YYEEEE. Trimming removed 4 bases at V and 8 bases at J, with 13 bases between. As DNA, the CDR3 is TGTGCCAGCAGCCTCTACAGGGCCGATGAGCAGTTCTTC. Its protein is CASSLYRADEQFF.

There are a few counts of this clonotype. The chain links TRBV19 to TRBJ1-1, with D possibly being TRBD1 (5 bases). The germline gives CDR1 LNHDA, CDR2 SQIVND (reference sequence). The ends were cut back, 8 bases at V and 11 bases at J, with 18 bases in the middle. The CDR3 sequence is 12 residues long. The CDR3: CASSGATSGAFF. The CDR3 DNA follows: TGTGCCAGTTCCGGGGCCACCTCTGGGGCTTTCTTT.

The J gene is TRBJ2-1, the V gene TRBV5-1; either TRBD1 or TRBD2 may supply D (6 bases each). The CDR3 runs to 15 residues. V shed 5 bases and J shed 8 bases, with 20 bases lying between them. The germline gives CDR1 SGHRS, CDR2 YFSETQ. The DNA of the CDR3 is TGCGCCAGCAGGAACGGGGGCTTAGGTAGCGATGAGCAGTTCTTC. It translates to CASRNGGLGSDEQFF.

J is TRBJ1-2 and V is TRBV6-2 or TRBV6-3; D unresolved. Germline lookup yields CDR1 MNHEY and CDR2 SVGEGT. There are 14 residues in the CDR3. Trimming took 4 bases from V and 7 from J, leaving 16 bases between them. Here the CDR3 reads CASSSVVGLSGYTF. CDR3 nucleotides: TGTGCCAGCAGTTCCGTCGTAGGGTTGAGTGGCTACACCTTC.

This clonotype appeared a few times. The junction does not match germline at one end; this may be a read error. The rearrangement links TRBV5-1 to TRBJ1-5; D may be TRBD1 (6 bases). Per germline, CDR1 SGHRS and CDR2 YFSETQ. The CDR3 loop spans 14 amino acids. This chain's CDR3 is CASSPSPDGQHQHF. The DNA for the CDR3 is TGCGCCAGCAGCCCCTCTCCAGACGGACAGCACCAGCATTTT.

V usage is TRBV12-3 or TRBV12-4 and J usage is TRBJ2-1; D possibly corresponds to TRBD2 (6 bases). V was shortened by 6 bases and J by 1 base, with 13 bases between the two germline ends. The CDR3 length is 15 residues. CDR3 residues: CASSAPGTSYNEQFF. In DNA form, the CDR3 reads TGTGCCAGCAGCGCCCCCGGGACTTCCTACAATGAGCAGTTCTTC.

This chain uses TRBV29-1 with TRBJ2-3; D is undetermined. V gave up 4 bases and J gave up 1 base, with 15 bases separating them. Germline CDR1 reads SQVTM; CDR2 reads ANQGSEA. The CDR3 runs to 15 residues. The CDR3: CSVGVTTDGTDTQYF. CDR3 DNA sequence: TGCAGCGTTGGGGTTACTACTGACGGCACAGATACGCAGTATTTT.

This clonotype occurred a few times. The chain recombines TRBV7-6 with TRBJ1-2; D is perhaps TRBD1 (6 bases). CDR3 length: 14 residues. The V gene lost 3 bases and the J gene lost 1 base, with 9 bases spanning the gap. The germline V gene has CDR1 SGHVS and CDR2 FNYEAQ. This CDR3 is CASSLGHLNYGYTF. The DNA for the CDR3 is TGTGCCAGCAGCTTGGGACACCTTAACTATGGCTACACCTTC.

This chain joins TRBV7-9 and TRBJ2-5, with TRBD2 matching 7 bases. From germline, CDR1 is SEHNR and CDR2 FQNEAQ (reference sequence). The V segment lost 5 bases and the J segment 5 bases; nucleotides outside the gene matches: 8. There are 14 residues in the CDR3. The CDR3 reads CASSALGAGETQYF. The CDR3 nucleotides read TGTGCCAGCAGCGCCCTCGGAGCGGGGGAGACCCAGTACTTC.

A few counts support this clonotype. This chain links TRBV4-3 with TRBJ1-2; D is undetermined. Germline assignment: CDR1 LGHNA and CDR2 YSLEER. Trimming shortened V by 3 bases and J by 7 bases, and 12 bases separated the two germline ends. The CDR3 length is 13 residues. The CDR3 spells CASSHNNVSGYTF. Here the CDR3 DNA reads TGCGCCAGCAGCCACAACAACGTCTCTGGCTACACCTTC.

This chain joins TRBV12-3 or TRBV12-4 and TRBJ1-1; weak D call: TRBD1 (6 bases). Trimming left V 5 bases short and J 4 bases short, with 14 bases between. This CDR3 has 14 residues. CDR3: CASSPDGGGTEAFF. CDR3 in DNA: TGTGCCAGCAGTCCCGATGGGGGCGGCACTGAAGCTTTCTTT.

The gene calls are TRBV2 and TRBJ2-5; tentatively, D is TRBD1 or TRBD2 (6 bases each). Germline CDR1 is SNHLY and CDR2 is FYNNEI. Trimming removed 6 bases at V and 9 bases at J, with 8 bases between. This CDR3 is 10 amino acids long. The CDR3 loop reads CASRGGPQYF. CDR3 nucleotide sequence: TGTGCCAGCAGGGGGGGCCCCCAGTACTTC.

This clonotype occurred a few times. The CDR3 loop reads CASRVGRNTIYF. The CDR3 DNA sequence: TGTGCCAGCAGGGTAGGGAGAAACACCATATATTTT. V and J are TRBV2 and TRBJ1-3; D gene uncertain. CDR3 size: 12 residues. Trimming took 6 bases from V and 5 from J, leaving 8 bases between them. CDR1 and CDR2 (germline): SNHLY, FYNNEI.

There are a few counts of this clonotype. The rearrangement uses TRBV19 and TRBJ1-5, with unresolved D. The germline CDR1 and CDR2 sequences are LNHDA and SQIVND (reference sequence). The germline V and J ends were trimmed by 6 bases and 8 bases, with 11 bases remaining between them. This CDR3 region has 12 residues. The CDR3 region has the DNA TGTGCCAGTAGCTCAACTTGGGAGCCCCAGCATTTT. This codes for CASSSTWEPQHF.

This clonotype appeared a few times. The chain combines TRBV7-2 with TRBJ2-1; tentative D call: TRBD2 (6 bases). CDR1 is SGHTA, CDR2 FQGNSA, per germline. The CDR3 runs to 15 residues. The V and J ends lost 1 base and 3 bases respectively, with 10 bases between them. CDR3 sequence: CASSLVGGYYNEQFF. CDR3 nucleotide sequence: TGTGCCAGCAGCTTAGTTGGGGGGTACTACAATGAGCAGTTCTTC.

This clonotype came up a few times. V and J are TRBV7-6 and TRBJ1-1; the D gene is possibly TRBD1 (5 bases). The CDR3 spans 11 residues. CDR1 is SGHVS and CDR2 is FNYEAQ in the germline V gene. V was shortened by 3 bases and J by 11 bases, with 10 bases between the two germline ends. The DNA for the CDR3 is TGTGCCAGCAGCTTGGGAGGGGTGGCTTTCTTT. Its translation: CASSLGGVAFF.

This rearrangement joins TRBV19 to TRBJ2-5; perhaps D is TRBD1 or TRBD2 (6 bases each). Trimming cost V 1 base and J 5 bases, with 14 bases left between them. The CDR3 covers 15 residues. CDR1 and CDR2 (germline): LNHDA, SQIVND (reference sequence). The CDR3 DNA reads TGTGCCAGTAGTATAGCGGACAGAGGGGGGGAGACCCAGTACTTC. It is translated as CASSIADRGGETQYF.

This chain connects TRBV6-2 or TRBV6-3 to TRBJ2-1; 7 bases are a match to TRBD2. CDR3 length equals 16 residues. From germline, CDR1 is MNHEY and CDR2 SVGEGT. The ends lost 0 bases at V and 6 bases at J; junction bases unmatched: 8. CDR3 protein: CASSYSYAGESNEQFF. The DNA of the CDR3 is TGTGCCAGCAGTTACTCATACGCGGGGGAAAGCAATGAGCAGTTCTTC.

This chain links TRBV24-1 with TRBJ1-6; a possible D gene is TRBD1 (6 bases). Trimming cost V 7 bases and J 10 bases, with 19 bases left between them. This CDR3 spans 15 amino acids. Germline V lookup: CDR1 KGHDR, CDR2 SFDVKD. As DNA, the CDR3 is TGTGCCACCAGGGGGAAGCGGGGGCAGAGGTCACCCCTCCACTTT. It codes for CATRGKRGQRSPLHF.